This T cell receptor beta chain was observed in a study of early T cells in non-severe SARS-CoV-2 infection. Germline CDR1 MRHNA, CDR2 SNTAGT. Trimming stripped 6 bases from V and 4 bases from J, with 14 bases between. The CDR3 is 14 residues long. TCRdb used MiXCR to reprocess the 5' RACE reads, holding one entry per CDR3 protein. The sample records tens of thousands of distinct CDR3 sequences, 15% being singletons. The chain carries TRBV6-4 and TRBJ2-3; TRBD2 might be the D (5 bases). Sequencing was done on a sample of whole blood. This receptor was taken from an adult who was a healthcare worker with PCR-confirmed SARS-CoV-2 infection or an uninfected control (not recorded which). This CDR3 reads CASSRVGGPDTQYF. CDR3 bases: TGTGCCAGCAGCCGCGTCGGAGGACCAGATACGCAGTATTTT.